This TCR beta chain was found in a study of cytomegalovirus exposure and HLA in healthy donors. With 60 Vbeta and 13 Jbeta primers, the PCR was carried out. Clones were read by immunoSEQ multiplex PCR, and TCRdb kept only the in-frame ones, dropping some. The table includes some 120,000 clones, about 80% detected once. As to this clone: The target antigen is unknown.

Trimming pared 5 bases from V and 9 bases from J, leaving 8 bases between. This CDR3 has 11 amino acids. Germline V gene lookup returns CDR1 SNHLY and CDR2 FYNNEI. Study-wide points: In a later analysis, a missense DCLRE1C variant was linked to TCR beta V- and J-gene trimming. About 90% or about 30% of the time was how often most TCR beta V segments were productive, according to an earlier analysis. Information on immune exposure was restricted to one variable (CMV serostatus).

This chain links TRBV2 with TRBJ2-1, with TRBD2 as a possible D gene (5 bases). The clonotype comes from a woman aged 18-30 years in good health and CMV-seropositive. Specimen: PBMCs. Here the CDR3 DNA reads TGTGCCAGCAGTCCCGCGGGTGAGCAGTTCTTC. Its translation: CASSPAGEQFF.